The 12 T cell receptor beta chains below all came from one sample that was sequenced in a study of T cell repertoires in cytomegalovirus infection. TCRdb processed the reads anew with MiXCR; each CDR3 protein has one entry. The table has about 400,000 distinct CDR3 sequences, 15% to 20% seen once. The sample taken for sequencing was PBMCs. These receptors were obtained from a human donor in good health (CMV status not recorded). Some clones in this sample may be carry-over from other donors' samples.

This clonotype was seen many times. V is TRBV7-6 and J is TRBJ2-2; no firm D call. Germline CDR1 SGHVS, CDR2 FNYEAQ. V was pared by 5 bases and J by 4 bases, with 8 bases between. The CDR3 loop spans 13 amino acids. CDR3 sequence: CASSATFTGELFF. CDR3 coding DNA: TGTGCCAGCAGCGCCACTTTCACCGGGGAGCTGTTTTTT. Using reference TRBV7-6 and TRBJ2-2 for the parts outside the CDR3, the full variable domain is GAGVSQSPRYKVTKRGQDVALRCDPISGHVSLYWYRQALGQGPEFLTYFNYEAQQDKSGLPNDRFSAERPEGSISTLTIQRTEQRDSAMYRCASSATFTGELFFGEGSRLTVL.

The chain links TRBV27 to TRBJ2-1; 11 bases are shared with TRBD2. CDR3 size: 15 residues. CDR1 is MNHEY, CDR2 SMNVEV, per germline (reference sequence). Unmatched junction bases numbered 6, after V lost 6 bases and J lost 5 bases. The CDR3 is CASRLAGARDNEQFF. The CDR3 DNA reads as TGTGCCAGCAGACTAGCGGGGGCTAGGGACAATGAGCAGTTCTTC.

This clonotype has at least ten counts. CDR3 sequence (DNA): TGTGCCACCAGCACTTGGACAGCGGCGTACGAGCAGTACTTC. The encoded protein is CATSTWTAAYEQYF. The chain joins TRBV15 to TRBJ2-7; possibly TRBD1 for D (6 bases). Germline V gene lookup returns CDR1 LNHNV and CDR2 YYDKDF (reference sequence). V was pared by 4 bases and J by 4 bases, with 14 bases between. CDR3 size: 14 residues.

This clonotype was observed many times. J is TRBJ2-2 and V is TRBV28, with unresolved D. Germline V CDR1 and CDR2: MDHEN, SYDVKM. This CDR3 spans 12 amino acids. V shed 2 bases and J shed 8 bases, with 6 bases lying between them. Here the CDR3 DNA reads TGTGCCAGCAGTTTAGAGTATGGGGAGCTGTTTTTT. It is translated as CASSLEYGELFF.

This clonotype was picked up many times. J is TRBJ1-6 and V is TRBV7-2; D unclear. V lost 5 bases to trimming and J lost 9 bases, with 17 bases between them. The CDR3 contains 15 residues. CDR1 is SGHTA, CDR2 FQGNSA, per germline. The DNA for the CDR3 is TGTGCCAGCAGCGCGGGTCGACCCGGGGTTTCACCCCTCCACTTT. Its protein is CASSAGRPGVSPLHF.

This clonotype has at least ten counts. The CDR3 protein is CASSQDRHNEQFF. In DNA, the CDR3 is TGCGCCAGCAGCCAAGATCGACACAATGAGCAGTTCTTC. The chain is built from TRBV4-1 and TRBJ2-1; D remains unclear. The CDR3 spans 13 residues. CDR1 is MGHRA, CDR2 YSYEKL, per germline. Between the trimmed V and J ends, which lost 0 bases and 5 bases, there was a span of 5 bases.

This clonotype was detected a few times. The chain is built from TRBV7-2 and TRBJ2-7; 8 nucleotides match TRBD1. This CDR3 is 14 amino acids long. Germline V lookup: CDR1 SGHTA, CDR2 FQGNSA. Trimming took 3 bases from V and 7 from J; bases not matched to a gene: 8. Here the CDR3 reads CASSFQQGVDEQYF. CDR3 coding DNA: TGTGCCAGCAGCTTTCAACAGGGGGTGGATGAGCAGTACTTC.

The chain joins TRBV12-3 or TRBV12-4 to TRBJ2-6; 13 bases fit TRBD2. The V segment lost 0 bases and the J segment 2 bases; nucleotides outside the gene matches: 13. The length of the CDR3 is 22 residues. This CDR3 reads CASSLAYSGLLAGGPGANVLTF. CDR3 sequence (DNA): TGTGCCAGCAGTTTAGCGTACAGTGGGTTACTAGCGGGGGGGCCTGGGGCCAACGTCCTGACTTTC.

This clonotype came up many times. The chain links TRBV7-2 to TRBJ2-1; TRBD1 matches 8 bases. The CDR3 runs 18 residues. Germline V gene sequence: CDR1 SGHTA, CDR2 FQGNSA. Trimming took 1 base from V and 8 from J; bases not matched to a gene: 16. The CDR3 DNA reads TGTGCCAGCAGCTTAGAAATTCGGGGACAGGCCCTGAGGGATGAGCAGTTCTTC. Residues: CASSLEIRGQALRDEQFF.

J is TRBJ2-7 and V is TRBV20-1; D not resolved. Trimming pared 0 bases from V and 2 bases from J, leaving 17 bases between. Germline V CDR1 and CDR2: DFQATT, SNEGSKA (reference sequence). The CDR3 covers 16 residues. CDR3 DNA: TGCAGTGCTAGAGATCGAGTCAGGCAGGCGACCTACGAGCAGTACTTC. Its translation is CSARDRVRQATYEQYF.

The chain carries TRBV7-9 and TRBJ1-4; no firm D call. Trimming stripped 1 base from V and 5 bases from J, with 11 bases between. Per the germline V gene, CDR1 is SEHNR and CDR2 is FQNEAQ (reference sequence). The CDR3 loop spans 15 amino acids. CDR3: CASSLVTDANEKLFF. The CDR3 nucleotides read TGTGCCAGCAGCTTAGTAACGGACGCCAATGAAAAACTGTTTTTT.

The rearrangement links TRBV4-3 to TRBJ1-2; D is unresolved. The CDR3 consists of 13 residues. In germline, CDR1 is LGHNA, CDR2 YSLEER. V lost 0 bases and J lost 6, with 8 bases in between. Here the CDR3 reads CASSQDLGDGYTF. CDR3 nucleotides: TGCGCCAGCAGCCAAGATCTCGGGGATGGCTACACCTTC.